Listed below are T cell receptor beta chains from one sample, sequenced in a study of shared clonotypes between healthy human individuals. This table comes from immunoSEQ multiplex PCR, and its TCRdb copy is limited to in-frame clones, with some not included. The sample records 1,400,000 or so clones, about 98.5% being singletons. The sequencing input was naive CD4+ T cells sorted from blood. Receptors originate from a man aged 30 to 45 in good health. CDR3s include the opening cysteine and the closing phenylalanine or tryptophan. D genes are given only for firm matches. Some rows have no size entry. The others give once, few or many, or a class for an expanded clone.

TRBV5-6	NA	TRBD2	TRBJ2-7	CASSAGLAVQYF	TGTGCCAGCAGCGCGGGACTAGCAGTGCAGTACTTC
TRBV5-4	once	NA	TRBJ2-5	CASSLGAGWAQYF	TGTGCCAGCAGCTTGGGGGCAGGTTGGGCCCAGTACTTC
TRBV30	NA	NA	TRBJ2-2	CAWSVRLGVVTGELFF	TGTGCCTGGAGTGTACGACTTGGGGTGGTCACCGGGGAGCTGTTTTTT
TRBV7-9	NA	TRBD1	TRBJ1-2	CASSSQTGANYGYTF	TGTGCCAGCAGCTCTCAGACAGGGGCCAACTATGGCTACACCTTC
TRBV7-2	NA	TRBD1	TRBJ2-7	CASSLVGTGVSYEQYF	TGTGCCAGCAGCTTAGTTGGGACAGGGGTCTCCTACGAGCAGTACTTC
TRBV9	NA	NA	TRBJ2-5	CASSATSPQETQYF	TGTGCCAGCAGCGCCACTAGCCCACAAGAGACCCAGTACTTC
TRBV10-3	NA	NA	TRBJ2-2	CAISSAGELFF	TGTGCCATCTCGTCCGCCGGGGAGCTGTTTTTT
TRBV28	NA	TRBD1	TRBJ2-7	CASRPRLGQGYEQYF	TGTGCCAGCAGACCCCGTTTGGGACAGGGCTACGAGCAGTACTTC
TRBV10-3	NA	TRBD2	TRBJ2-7	CAISEGLAGSGYEQYF	TGTGCCATCAGTGAGGGACTAGCGGGGAGTGGGTACGAGCAGTACTTC
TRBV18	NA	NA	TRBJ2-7	CASSLKTLSEQYF	TGTGCCAGCTCCCTCAAAACGCTGTCCGAGCAGTACTTC
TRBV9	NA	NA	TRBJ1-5	CASTSTGGRQPQHF	TGTGCCAGCACATCAACGGGGGGCAGGCAGCCCCAGCATTTT
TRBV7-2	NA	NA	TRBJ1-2	CASSLEGRPVGYTF	TGTGCCAGCAGCTTAGAGGGACGGCCCGTAGGCTACACCTTC
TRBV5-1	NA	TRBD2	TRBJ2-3	CASSLELAYGTDTQYF	TGCGCCAGCAGCTTGGAACTAGCGTATGGTACAGATACGCAGTATTTT
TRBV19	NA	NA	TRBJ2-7	CASGAYDYEQYF	TGTGCCAGTGGAGCGTACGATTACGAGCAGTACTTC
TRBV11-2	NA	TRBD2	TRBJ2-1	CASNFRLAVADEQFF	TGTGCCAGCAACTTCCGACTAGCGGTTGCAGATGAGCAGTTCTTC
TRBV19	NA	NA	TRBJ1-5	CASSPSGTRGNQPQHF	TGTGCCAGTTCCCCTTCCGGGACCCGAGGAAATCAGCCCCAGCATTTT
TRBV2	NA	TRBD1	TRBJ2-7	CASGPGQGAYEQYF	TGTGCCAGCGGACCGGGACAGGGGGCCTACGAGCAGTACTTC
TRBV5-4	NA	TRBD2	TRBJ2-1	CASSLLAGYNEQFF	TGTGCCAGCAGCTTACTAGCGGGGTACAATGAGCAGTTCTTC
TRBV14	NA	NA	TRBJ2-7	CASSQVVGRDYEQYF	TGTGCCAGCAGCCAAGTAGTCGGCAGGGACTACGAGCAGTACTTC
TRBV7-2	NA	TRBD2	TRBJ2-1	CASSLAIRVGLAVISLDNEQFF	TGTGCCAGCAGCTTAGCGATTCGAGTAGGACTAGCGGTAATCTCACTAGACAATGAGCAGTTCTTC